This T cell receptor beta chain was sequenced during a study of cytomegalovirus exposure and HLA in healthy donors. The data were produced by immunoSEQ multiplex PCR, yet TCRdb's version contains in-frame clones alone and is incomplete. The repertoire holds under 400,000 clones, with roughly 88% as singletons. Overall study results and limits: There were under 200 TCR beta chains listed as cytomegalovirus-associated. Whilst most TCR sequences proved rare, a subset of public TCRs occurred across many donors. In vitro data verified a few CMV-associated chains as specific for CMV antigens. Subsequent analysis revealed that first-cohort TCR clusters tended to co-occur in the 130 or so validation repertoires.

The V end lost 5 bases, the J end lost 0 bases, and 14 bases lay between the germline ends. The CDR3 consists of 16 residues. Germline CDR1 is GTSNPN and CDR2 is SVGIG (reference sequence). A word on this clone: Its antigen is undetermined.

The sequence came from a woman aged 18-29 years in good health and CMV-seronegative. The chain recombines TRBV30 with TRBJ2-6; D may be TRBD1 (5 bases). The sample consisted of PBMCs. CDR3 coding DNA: TGTGCCTGGTCGACAGTTTTTGGCTCTGGGGCCAACGTCCTGACTTTC. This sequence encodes CAWSTVFGSGANVLTF.